This passage covers 32 T cell receptor beta chains from one sample sequenced in a study of CD4+ T cells in melanoma. Profiling relied on immunoSEQ multiplex PCR, and the TCRdb table lists in-frame clones only, not all of them. The sample has about 14,000 clones, 60% to 75% seen once; the top ten hold roughly a tenth. The sequencing input was cells from a culture (not recorded whether cultured in vitro). Receptors originate from a human donor with melanoma.

This clone was counted only a few times. The rearrangement uses TRBV2 and TRBJ1-5; TRBD1 is a possible D gene (5 bases). With 6 bases removed from V and 5 bases from J, the gap between germline ends came to 17 bases. CDR1 is SNHLY and CDR2 is FYNNEI in the germline V gene. This CDR3 is 15 amino acids long. In DNA, the CDR3 is TGTGCCAGCAGCCGACAGTTTCTTGCGGATCAGCCCCAGCATTTT. This codes for CASSRQFLADQPQHF.

This clone was counted a few times. This chain links TRBV7-3 with TRBJ2-2, with D uncertain. Germline CDR1 SGHTA, CDR2 FQGTGA. The length of the CDR3 is 14 residues. V was clipped by 5 bases and J by 1 base, with 8 bases between them. The CDR3 here is CASSPPENTGELFF. The DNA of the CDR3 is TGTGCCAGCAGCCCTCCAGAGAACACCGGGGAGCTGTTTTTT.

The chain uses TRBV5-1 and TRBJ1-2; D may be TRBD1 (5 bases). The CDR3 is made up of 16 amino acids. Germline values: CDR1 SGHRS, CDR2 YFSETQ. Trimming took off 4 bases at V and 6 bases at J, with 22 bases between the two ends. The DNA for the CDR3 is TGCGCCAGCAGCCAACAGGACGTGGCAGGTCGAGATGGCTACACCTTC. This gives the protein CASSQQDVAGRDGYTF. The entire variable domain, with the rest obtained from reference TRBV5-1 and TRBJ1-2, is as follows: KAGVTQTPRYLIKTRGQQVTLSCSPISGHRSVSWYQQTPGQGLQFLFEYFSETQRNKGNFPGRFSGRQFSNSRSEMNVSTLELGDSALYLCASSQQDVAGRDGYTFGSGTRLTVV.

The rearrangement joins TRBV12-5 to TRBJ2-5; the match to TRBD2 covers 8 bases. The CDR3 length is 18 residues. The junction had 14 bases not matched to a gene; V was cut back by 0 bases and J by 5 bases. Per germline, CDR1 LGHNT and CDR2 FRNRAP. CDR3 loop: CASGLVPLGGGRMETQYF. Here the CDR3 DNA reads TGTGCTAGTGGTTTGGTACCGTTAGGCGGGGGGCGTATGGAGACCCAGTACTTC. The whole variable domain, remainder taken from reference TRBV12-5 and TRBJ2-5, is DARVTQTPRHKVTEMGQEVTMRCQPILGHNTVFWYRQTMMQGLELLAYFRNRAPLDDSGMPKDRFSAEMPDATLATLKIQPSEPRDSAVYFCASGLVPLGGGRMETQYFGPGTRLLVL.

This clone was counted between two and nine times. This chain uses TRBV4-2 with TRBJ2-5, with 11 nucleotides matching TRBD2. The length of the CDR3 is 16 residues. V shed 1 base and J 5 bases; nucleotides not matched to a gene: 6. CDR1 and CDR2 (germline): LGHNA, YNFKEQ. CDR3 coding DNA: TGTGCCAGCAGCCAAGTTATAGCGGGGGGGCCGGAGACCCAGTACTTC. Translating gives CASSQVIAGGPETQYF.

The rearrangement joins TRBV30 to TRBJ2-3; D is ambiguous. V gave up 3 bases and J gave up 4 bases, with 17 bases separating them. This CDR3 is built from 15 residues. From germline, CDR1 is GTSNPN and CDR2 SVGIG (reference sequence). In DNA, the CDR3 is TGTGCCTGGAGCCCACTTACCTCTAGAGCAGATACGCAGTATTTT. It yields the protein CAWSPLTSRADTQYF.

The rearrangement joins TRBV5-8 to TRBJ2-7; a possible D gene is TRBD2 (5 bases). V was pared by 3 bases and J by 2 bases, with 18 bases between. The CDR3 has 16 residues. The V gene's germline CDR1 is SGHTS and CDR2 YDEGEE. This chain's CDR3 is CASSSPWTPGAYEQYF. CDR3 nucleotide sequence: TGTGCCAGCAGCTCCCCCTGGACCCCCGGGGCCTACGAGCAGTACTTC. The full variable domain, completed using reference TRBV5-8 and TRBJ2-7, is EAGVTQSPTHLIKTRGQQATLRCSPISGHTSVYWYQQALGLGLQFLLWYDEGEERNRGNFPPRFSGRQFPNYSSELNVNALELEDSALYLCASSSPWTPGAYEQYFGPGTRLTVT.

This clone has a handful of counts. This sequence joins TRBV23-1 and TRBJ1-1; maybe TRBD1 (5 bases). TRBV23-1 is placed among ORFs of uncertain function. The CDR3 is made up of 14 amino acids. V shed 2 bases and J shed 1 base, with 8 bases lying between them. Here the CDR3 DNA reads TGCGCCAGCAGTCAACGACAGACGAACACTGAAGCTTTCTTT. Translating gives CASSQRQTNTEAFF.

The chain employs TRBV30 and TRBJ2-5; 7 nucleotides align to TRBD1. This CDR3 is built from 13 residues. V lost 5 bases, J lost 5 bases, and 8 bases stayed unmatched. Germline CDR1 is GTSNPN and CDR2 is SVGIG (reference sequence). The CDR3 is CAWLDRDRETQYF. DNA for the CDR3: TGTGCCTGGCTTGACAGGGATCGTGAGACCCAGTACTTC.

This chain uses TRBV10-1 with TRBJ2-3; 9 nucleotides line up with TRBD2. The CDR3 is 14 residues long. CDR1 is WNHNN and CDR2 is SYGVQD in the germline V gene (reference sequence). J was trimmed by 2 bases and V by 4 bases; bases with no gene match: 1. The CDR3 protein is CASSVAGATDTQYF. In nucleotides, the CDR3 is TGCGCCAGCAGTGTAGCGGGAGCCACAGATACGCAGTATTTT.

The chain uses TRBV6-1 and TRBJ2-2; D is ambiguous. Trimming stripped 7 bases from V and 2 bases from J, with 14 bases between. This CDR3 contains 15 residues. Germline CDR1 MNHNS, CDR2 SASEGT. CDR3 in DNA: TGTGCCAGCACCCTGACCCAAGTAAACACCGGGGAGCTGTTTTTT. Translation gives CASTLTQVNTGELFF.

V and J are TRBV28 and TRBJ2-7; TRBD1 aligns across 10 bases. With V trimmed by 10 bases and J by 6 bases, 18 bases remained unmatched. Looked up from germline, CDR1 is MDHEN and CDR2 is SYDVKM. CDR3 length equals 16 residues. CDR3 in DNA: TGTGCCACCACGGGTCCCGGGACAGGGGCAGAGGGCGAGCAGTACTTC. It translates to CATTGPGTGAEGEQYF. The variable domain in full, with the rest retrieved from reference TRBV28 and TRBJ2-7, is DVKVTQSSRYLVKRTGEKVFLECVQDMDHENMFWYRQDPGLGLRLIYFSYDVKMKEKGDIPEGYSVSREKKERFSLILESASTNQTSMYLCATTGPGTGAEGEQYFGPGTRLTVT.

The chain joins TRBV19 to TRBJ2-4; 8 bases are a match to TRBD2. The germline gives CDR1 LNHDA, CDR2 SQIVND (reference sequence). Losses at the gene ends were 5 bases for V and 7 bases for J; bases not matched to a gene: 16. This CDR3 region has 17 residues. The CDR3: CASSPGRGAPGGNIQYF. CDR3 DNA: TGTGCCAGTAGTCCAGGGCGGGGGGCGCCTGGAGGGAACATTCAGTACTTC.

The CDR3 reads CASSPPWGLRQNTEAFF. The CDR3 DNA reads TGTGCCAGCTCACCACCTTGGGGGCTACGTCAGAACACTGAAGCTTTCTTT. This rearrangement joins TRBV18 to TRBJ1-1; TRBD1 might be the D (6 bases). CDR1 and CDR2 (germline): KGHSH, LQKENI. The CDR3 is made up of 17 amino acids. V shed 0 bases and J shed 1 base, with 15 bases lying between them.

This clone was counted only a few times. The rearrangement links TRBV11-3 to TRBJ1-2, with 7 bases lining up with TRBD1. Germline assignment: CDR1 SGHNT and CDR2 YENEEA. V lost 5 bases, J lost 3 bases, and 9 bases stayed unmatched. The CDR3 totals 15 residues. The CDR3 DNA reads TGTGCCAGCAGCCAAGCGGGACAGTTTCACTATGGCTACACCTTC. It specifies CASSQAGQFHYGYTF.

The chain recombines TRBV11-2 with TRBJ2-2; D is possibly TRBD2 (5 bases). The germline V gene encodes CDR1 SGHAT and CDR2 FQNNGV. V shed 8 bases and J shed 2 bases, with 9 bases lying between them. CDR3 length equals 13 residues. The CDR3 loop is CASGRINTGELFF. CDR3 coding DNA: TGTGCCAGCGGGAGAATTAACACCGGGGAGCTGTTTTTT.

The chain links TRBV12-5 to TRBJ1-5; 7 nucleotides agree with TRBD1. Germline trimming cut 3 bases from V and 7 bases from J; bases unmatched to any gene: 6. This CDR3 spans 14 amino acids. Germline assignment: CDR1 LGHNT and CDR2 FRNRAP. CDR3 DNA sequence: TGTGCTAGTGGTTTTGAGACAGGGCGACAGCCCCAGCATTTT. Its translation is CASGFETGRQPQHF. The full variable domain, completed using reference TRBV12-5 and TRBJ1-5, is DARVTQTPRHKVTEMGQEVTMRCQPILGHNTVFWYRQTMMQGLELLAYFRNRAPLDDSGMPKDRFSAEMPDATLATLKIQPSEPRDSAVYFCASGFETGRQPQHFGDGTRLSIL.

The rearrangement joins TRBV2 to TRBJ1-2; unclear D gene. The CDR3 is 16 amino acids. From germline, CDR1 is SNHLY and CDR2 FYNNEI. Trimming stripped 6 bases from V and 4 bases from J, with 21 bases between. In nucleotides, the CDR3 is TGTGCCAGCAGAGGGAGACGTTACCGCGGTGTCTATGGCTACACCTTC. This codes for CASRGRRYRGVYGYTF.

This clone was seen a few times. The chain has TRBV29-1 and TRBJ2-3, with D perhaps matching TRBD1 (5 bases). Germline CDR1 is SQVTM and CDR2 is ANQGSEA. The CDR3 consists of 14 residues. Trimming left V 5 bases short and J 4 bases short, with 16 bases between. The CDR3 is CSVRGRQGADTQYF. Here the CDR3 DNA reads TGCAGCGTTCGCGGAAGGCAGGGCGCAGATACGCAGTATTTT.

The gene calls are TRBV10-2 and TRBJ1-1; 8 nucleotides line up with TRBD1. V gave up 3 bases and J gave up 2 bases; unmatched junction bases: 2. The CDR3 consists of 14 residues. CDR1 and CDR2 from the germline V gene are WSHSY and SAAADI. CDR3 amino acids: CASSDGQGNTEAFF. Written as DNA, the CDR3 is TGCGCCAGCAGTGATGGACAGGGAAACACTGAAGCTTTCTTT.

The CDR3: CASSLLGAGNSPLHF. In nucleotides, the CDR3 is TGCGCCAGCAGCTTGCTGGGGGCGGGTAATTCACCCCTCCACTTT. The rearrangement links TRBV5-1 to TRBJ1-6; D possibly corresponds to TRBD1 (6 bases). The germline gives CDR1 SGHRS, CDR2 YFSETQ. V was shortened by 1 base and J by 6 bases, with 11 bases between the two germline ends. This CDR3 is built from 15 residues.

This chain connects TRBV10-1 to TRBJ2-3; D is perhaps TRBD2 (5 bases). Trimming removed 3 bases at V and 2 bases at J, with 9 bases between. Per the germline V gene, CDR1 is WNHNN and CDR2 is SYGVQD (reference sequence). The length of the CDR3 is 14 residues. The CDR3 nucleotides are TGCGCCAGCAGTGACCCGGGGAACACAGATACGCAGTATTTT. Its protein is CASSDPGNTDTQYF.

Comments on this clone: Relative to the germline gene, one junction end is altered; a read error may explain this. The DNA for the CDR3 is TGTGCCATCAGTGCGAACGGAATGGGCGAGCAGTACTTC. Translated, it gives CAISANGMGEQYF. The V call is TRBV6-6, the J call TRBJ2-7, with D unclear. Germline CDR1 and CDR2: MNHNY and SVGAGI (reference sequence). CDR3 length equals 13 residues.

This chain connects TRBV19 to TRBJ1-5, with unresolved D. With 5 bases removed from V and 0 bases from J, the gap between germline ends came to 11 bases. The CDR3 has 15 amino acids. Germline V CDR1 and CDR2: LNHDA, SQIVND (reference sequence). The chain's CDR3 is CASSFTTVSNQPQHF. The CDR3 nucleotides read TGTGCCAGTAGTTTTACGACGGTTAGCAATCAGCCCCAGCATTTT.

This clone turned up a few times. V gene TRBV19 combines with J gene TRBJ1-3, with D possibly matching TRBD1 (6 bases). This CDR3 spans 16 amino acids. CDR1 is LNHDA, CDR2 SQIVND, per germline (reference sequence). Between the trimmed V and J ends, which lost 5 bases and 0 bases, there was a span of 14 bases. The CDR3 sequence is CASSLYRASSGNTIYF. The DNA for the CDR3 is TGTGCCAGTAGTTTATACAGGGCGAGCTCTGGAAACACCATATATTTT.

J is TRBJ2-3 and V is TRBV5-1, with D possibly TRBD1 on 7 matching bases. V was shortened by 4 bases and J by 4 bases, with 19 bases between the two germline ends. Looked up from germline, CDR1 is SGHRS and CDR2 is YFSETQ. The length of the CDR3 is 16 residues. In nucleotides, the CDR3 is TGCGCCAGCAGCGCCCTAGCGAGGGGGCGGTCAGATACGCAGTATTTT. Its protein product is CASSALARGRSDTQYF.

CDR3 nucleotides: TGTGCCTGGAGTGTACAGGGGGTCACCGGGGAGCTGTTTTTT. Translated, it gives CAWSVQGVTGELFF. The rearrangement links TRBV30 to TRBJ2-2; TRBD1 aligns across 8 bases. The CDR3 runs to 14 residues. CDR1 GTSNPN and CDR2 SVGIG come from the germline V gene (reference sequence). V lost 0 bases to trimming and J lost 4 bases; unmatched junction nucleotides: 1.

The J gene is TRBJ1-1, the V gene TRBV19, with 9 bases aligning to TRBD1. Losses at the gene ends were 8 bases for V and 1 base for J; bases not matched to a gene: 5. Germline-derived CDR1 and CDR2 are LNHDA and SQIVND (reference sequence). The CDR3 extends over 14 amino acids. The chain's CDR3 is CASRTGDRNTEAFF. In DNA, the CDR3 is TGTGCCAGTCGGACAGGGGACCGGAACACTGAAGCTTTCTTT.

This chain uses TRBV7-3 with TRBJ2-1, with unresolved D. V was clipped by 0 bases and J by 5 bases, with 8 bases between them. The CDR3 loop spans 14 amino acids. The germline V gene encodes CDR1 SGHTA and CDR2 FQGTGA. CDR3 nucleotides: TGTGCCAGCAGCTTAACGCCCCTAGACAATGAGCAGTTCTTC. This sequence encodes CASSLTPLDNEQFF.

The J gene is TRBJ2-5, the V gene TRBV18; D is possibly TRBD2 (5 bases). With 2 bases removed from V and 0 bases from J, the gap between germline ends came to 22 bases. The CDR3 sequence is 19 residues long. Germline V gene data show CDR1 as KGHSH and CDR2 as LQKENI. In DNA, the CDR3 is TGTGCCAGCTCACCAGGGAGCAGATCCAAATTGAGCCACCAAGAGACCCAGTACTTC. Translating it yields CASSPGSRSKLSHQETQYF.

The chain combines TRBV5-1 with TRBJ2-2; 7 positions agree with TRBD1. Looked up from germline, CDR1 is SGHRS and CDR2 is YFSETQ. V shed 5 bases and J 4 bases; nucleotides not matched to a gene: 8. This CDR3 region has 15 residues. In DNA, the CDR3 is TGCGCCAGCAGACCTACAGGGGATGGCACCGGGGAGCTGTTTTTT. Protein product: CASRPTGDGTGELFF.

The chain links TRBV5-1 to TRBJ1-1, with D perhaps matching TRBD1 (6 bases). V gave up 5 bases and J gave up 10 bases, with 15 bases separating them. CDR1 and CDR2 (germline): SGHRS, YFSETQ. CDR3 size: 12 residues. The DNA of the CDR3 is TGCGCCAGCAGGGACCTACAGGGATCAGCTTTCTTT. It is translated as CASRDLQGSAFF.